What follows are 2 T cell receptor beta chains derived from one specimen sequenced in a study of T cell repertoires in cytomegalovirus infection. TCRdb re-analysed the reads in MiXCR, keeping a single row per CDR3 protein. The table has roughly 76,000 distinct CDR3 sequences, around 3.5% seen once; the top ten hold around 4.4%. Specimen: PBMCs. These receptor sequences come from a human donor in good health (CMV status not recorded). Some clones in this sample may be carry-over from other donors' samples.

This clonotype was counted at least ten times. The chain couples TRBV7-7 to TRBJ2-1; D may correspond to TRBD1 or TRBD2 (6 bases each). Germline CDR1 and CDR2: SSHAT and FNYEAQ (reference sequence). With 1 base removed from V and 7 bases from J, the gap between germline ends came to 11 bases. This CDR3 spans 14 amino acids. The CDR3 is CASSLGGAMNEQFF. The CDR3 DNA is TGTGCCAGCAGCTTAGGGGGGGCCATGAATGAGCAGTTCTTC.

This clonotype was seen repeatedly, ten times or more. V is TRBV28 and J is TRBJ2-7, with TRBD2 as a possible D gene (5 bases). V was shortened by 2 bases and J by 0 bases, with 11 bases between the two germline ends. This CDR3 contains 15 residues. The germline V gene encodes CDR1 MDHEN and CDR2 SYDVKM. CDR3 sequence: CASSLGRVRSYEQYF. For the CDR3, the DNA is TGTGCCAGCAGTTTAGGGCGGGTTCGCTCCTACGAGCAGTACTTC.